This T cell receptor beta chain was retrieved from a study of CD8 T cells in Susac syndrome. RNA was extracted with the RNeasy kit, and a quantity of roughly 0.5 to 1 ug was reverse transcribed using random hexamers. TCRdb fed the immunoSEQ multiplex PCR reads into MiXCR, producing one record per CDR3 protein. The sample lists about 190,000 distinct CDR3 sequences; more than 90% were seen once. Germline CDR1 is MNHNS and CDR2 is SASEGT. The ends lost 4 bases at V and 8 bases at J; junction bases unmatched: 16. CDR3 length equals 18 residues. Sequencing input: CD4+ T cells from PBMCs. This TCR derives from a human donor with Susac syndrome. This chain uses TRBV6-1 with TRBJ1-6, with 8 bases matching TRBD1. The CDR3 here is CASSVRGDRRTGYSPLHF. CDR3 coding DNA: TGTGCCAGCAGTGTCCGAGGGGACAGGCGAACCGGTTATTCACCCCTCCACTTT.